The 18 T cell receptor beta chains in this list originate from one sample, sequenced in a study of CD8 T cells in ankylosing spondylitis. TCRdb independently ran MiXCR on the 5' RACE reads; one entry per CDR3 protein. The table has about 190,000 distinct CDR3 sequences, over 10% seen once. Sequencing was performed on blood, either unsorted or a sorted T cell fraction (not recorded which). The receptors were gathered from a female donor with ankylosing spondylitis or in good health (not recorded which).

The chain links TRBV5-2 to TRBJ2-1; the table's D gene call, TRBD1, was not cross checked with the DNA. TRBV5-2 is given as a pseudogene. The CDR3 totals 15 residues. CDR3 region: CASNYRNPSYNEQFF. As DNA, the CDR3 is TGTGCCAGCAACTACAGGAATCCCTCCTACAATGAGCAGTTCTTC.

The gene calls are TRBV30 and TRBJ1-5, with D unclear. The germline gives CDR1 GTSNPN, CDR2 SVGIG (reference sequence). V dropped 0 bases and J dropped 4 bases, with 10 bases sitting between them. The CDR3 loop spans 14 amino acids. This CDR3 reads CAWSVRSRNQPQHF. The CDR3, as DNA: TGTGCCTGGAGTGTACGAAGCAGGAATCAGCCCCAGCATTTT. The full variable domain, its missing parts supplied by reference TRBV30 and TRBJ1-5, is SQTIHQWPATLVQPVGSPLSLECTVEGTSNPNLYWYRQAAGRGLQLLFYSVGIGQISSEVPQNLSASRPQDRQFILSSKKLLLSDSGFYLCAWSVRSRNQPQHFGDGTRLSIL.

This clonotype was seen many times. The chain links TRBV18 to TRBJ1-4, with D hard to call. Germline values: CDR1 KGHSH, CDR2 LQKENI. This CDR3 comprises 13 residues. V gave up 5 bases and J gave up 5 bases, with 9 bases separating them. The CDR3 loop reads CASSTGRNEKLFF. CDR3 DNA sequence: TGTGCCAGCTCAACCGGACGGAATGAAAAACTGTTTTTT.

In regard to this clonotype: A much larger clone differs from this one at a single base, so this may be a read error. The chain links TRBV5-1 to TRBJ1-1; D unclear. Looked up from germline, CDR1 is SGHRS and CDR2 is YFSETQ. CDR3 size: 12 residues. The CDR3 reads CARSIRNTEAFF. The CDR3, as DNA: TGCGCCCGCAGCATCCGGAACACTGAAGCTTTCTTT.

This clonotype showed up many times. J is TRBJ2-2 and V is TRBV21-1. TRBV21-1 is deemed a pseudogene. The CDR3 contains 14 residues. The DNA for the CDR3 is TGTGCCAGCAGCAAAGCTATAGCAGCCGGGGAGCTGTTTTTT. Residues: CASSKAIAAGELFF.

This clonotype has a handful of counts. V and J are TRBV3-1 and TRBJ2-6, with TRBD1 as a possible D gene (5 bases). From germline, CDR1 is LGHDT and CDR2 YNNKEL (reference sequence). Trimming took off 4 bases at V and 4 bases at J, with 14 bases between the two ends. The length of the CDR3 is 16 residues. The CDR3 coding sequence is TGTGCCAGCAGCCCGCCCCAGGGTCGGGGGGCCAACGTCCTGACTTTC. This encodes CASSPPQGRGANVLTF.

This clonotype was counted between two and nine times. This rearrangement joins TRBV24-1 to TRBJ1-5; no firm D call. V was cut by 4 bases and J by 7 bases, with 13 bases left in between. CDR1 is KGHDR and CDR2 is SFDVKD in the germline V gene. The CDR3 length is 14 residues. The chain's CDR3 is CATSEPRVRQPQHF. Here the CDR3 DNA reads TGTGCCACCAGTGAGCCCCGGGTGAGGCAGCCCCAGCATTTT.

This clonotype was observed a few times. The J gene is TRBJ1-1, the V gene TRBV20-1; D is uncertain. With 1 base removed from V and 0 bases from J, the gap between germline ends came to 9 bases. The CDR3 has 14 amino acids. Germline lookup yields CDR1 DFQATT and CDR2 SNEGSKA (reference sequence). CDR3 DNA: TGCAGTGCTAGAGCGCAACTGATGAACACTGAAGCTTTCTTT. It yields the protein CSARAQLMNTEAFF.

This clonotype was seen a handful of times. V is TRBV4-1 and J is TRBJ2-5; D possibly corresponds to TRBD1 (5 bases). The germline V gene encodes CDR1 MGHRA and CDR2 YSYEKL. The CDR3 is made up of 11 amino acids. V lost 5 bases to trimming and J lost 5 bases, with 6 bases between them. CDR3 sequence: CASSAGETQYF. CDR3 in DNA: TGCGCCAGCAGCGCAGGGGAGACCCAGTACTTC.

This clonotype was detected ten times or more. The V gene is TRBV29-1, the J gene TRBJ2-7, with D perhaps matching TRBD1 (6 bases). This CDR3 is 12 amino acids long. The germline V gene has CDR1 SQVTM and CDR2 ANQGSEA. V dropped 6 bases and J dropped 1 base, with 10 bases sitting between them. The CDR3 DNA follows: TGCAGCGTATATCAGGGGTCCTACGAGCAGTACTTC. Protein product: CSVYQGSYEQYF.

This clonotype was observed a handful of times. The V gene is TRBV6-1, the J gene TRBJ2-5; TRBD1 is a possible D gene (6 bases). Germline values: CDR1 MNHNS, CDR2 SASEGT. The CDR3 is made up of 13 amino acids. The V and J ends lost 6 bases and 5 bases respectively, with 13 bases between them. In nucleotides, the CDR3 is TGTGCCAGCAGGGACAGCTCCTGGGAGACCCAGTACTTC. It is translated as CASRDSSWETQYF.

This clonotype was seen many times. The rearrangement joins TRBV5-1 to TRBJ2-2, with TRBD1 identical over 8 bases. Unmatched junction bases numbered 6, after V lost 4 bases and J lost 7 bases. The CDR3 extends over 14 amino acids. The V gene's germline CDR1 is SGHRS and CDR2 YFSETQ. CDR3 residues: CASSAGQGGGELFF. The CDR3 DNA follows: TGCGCCAGCAGCGCCGGACAGGGTGGCGGGGAGCTGTTTTTT.

The rearrangement joins TRBV7-2 to TRBJ2-1; D unclear. Trimming stripped 7 bases from V and 6 bases from J, with 16 bases between. The V gene's germline CDR1 is SGHTA and CDR2 FQGNSA. The CDR3 totals 14 residues. The CDR3 reads CASNIPPGANEQFF. CDR3 sequence (DNA): TGTGCCAGCAACATCCCACCGGGCGCCAATGAGCAGTTCTTC. Together with reference TRBV7-2 and TRBJ2-1, the CDR3 gives the full variable domain: GAGVSQSPSNKVTEKGKDVELRCDPISGHTALYWYRQSLGQGLEFLIYFQGNSAPDKSGLPSDRFSAERTGGSVSTLTIQRTQQEDSAVYLCASNIPPGANEQFFGPGTRLTVL.

On this clonotype: Possible read error: a much larger clone is one base away. CDR3 amino acids: CASSAQNQPQYF. The CDR3 coding sequence is TGTGCCAGCAGCGCTCAAAATCAGCCCCAGTATTTT. The rearrangement uses TRBV7-9 and TRBJ1-5; D is uncertain. TRBJ2-3 matches the DNA end more closely, so the J call is doubtful. This CDR3 contains 12 residues. Per the germline V gene, CDR1 is SEHNR and CDR2 is FQNEAQ (reference sequence).

This clonotype has ten or more counts. V usage is TRBV20-1 and J usage is TRBJ2-3; D is possibly TRBD2 (6 bases). The CDR3 length is 16 residues. Germline values: CDR1 DFQATT, CDR2 SNEGSKA (reference sequence). Trimming stripped 0 bases from V and 6 bases from J, with 19 bases between. The chain's CDR3 is CSARDRVAREGDTQYF. In DNA form, the CDR3 reads TGCAGTGCTAGAGATAGGGTGGCGCGGGAAGGCGATACGCAGTATTTT.

About this clonotype itself: A read error may be the cause here, since a much bigger clone is one base away. This chain connects TRBV7-8 to TRBJ1-1; 7 nucleotides align to TRBD1. Germline CDR1 SGHVS, CDR2 FQNEAQ. The CDR3 totals 13 residues. The CDR3 spells CANSLTGVTEAFF. The CDR3 nucleotides are TGTGCCAACAGCCTAACAGGGGTCACTGAAGCTTTCTTT.

This clonotype was observed a few times. This chain uses TRBV24-1 with TRBJ2-3; 9 bases agree with TRBD1. V trimming: 9 bases; J trimming: 6 bases; junction bases outside the gene matches: 6. The CDR3 has 13 amino acids. Germline CDR1 KGHDR, CDR2 SFDVKD. Written as DNA, the CDR3 is TGTGCCACCCGGGACAGGGTCGGCGATACGCAGTATTTT. This gives the protein CATRDRVGDTQYF.

This clonotype has just a few counts. This chain links TRBV15 with TRBJ1-5; D gene unclear. Trimming left V 5 bases short and J 4 bases short, with 12 bases between. The CDR3 consists of 14 residues. CDR1 is LNHNV and CDR2 is YYDKDF in the germline V gene (reference sequence). CDR3: CATSRTAPNQPQHF. CDR3 in DNA: TGTGCCACCAGCCGGACCGCCCCAAATCAGCCCCAGCATTTT.